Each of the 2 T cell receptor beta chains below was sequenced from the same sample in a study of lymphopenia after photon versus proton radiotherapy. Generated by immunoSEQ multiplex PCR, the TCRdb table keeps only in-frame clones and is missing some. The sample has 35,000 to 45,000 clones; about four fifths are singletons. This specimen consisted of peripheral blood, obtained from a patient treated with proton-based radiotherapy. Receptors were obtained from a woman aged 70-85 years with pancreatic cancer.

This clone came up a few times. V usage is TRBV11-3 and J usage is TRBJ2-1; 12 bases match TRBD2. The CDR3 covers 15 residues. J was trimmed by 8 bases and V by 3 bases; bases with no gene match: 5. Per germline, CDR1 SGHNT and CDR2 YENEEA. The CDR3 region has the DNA TGTGCCAGCAGCTTTCTAGCGGGAGGGGTAGATGAGCAGTTCTTC. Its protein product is CASSFLAGGVDEQFF.

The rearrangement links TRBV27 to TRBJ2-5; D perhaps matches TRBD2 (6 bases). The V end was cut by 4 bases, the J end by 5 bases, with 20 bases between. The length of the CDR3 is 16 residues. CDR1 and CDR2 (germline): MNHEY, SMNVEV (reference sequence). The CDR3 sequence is CASSYSLSGVGETQYF. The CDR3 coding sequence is TGTGCCAGCAGTTACTCTTTATCGGGAGTCGGGGAGACCCAGTACTTC.